A single T cell receptor (beta chain) is shown here with its context. In the original processing: Estimates of nucleated cell counts were drawn from the amplification of reference gene primers. The assay was immunoSEQ multiplex PCR, and TCRdb's table has in-frame clones only and misses some. The DNA was the basis for D and trimming; V, J and clone size are from that table. Here the sample spans 250,000 or so clones, 70% to 85% being singletons. This CDR3 is 15 amino acids long. The V and J ends lost 1 base and 0 bases respectively, with 9 bases between them. Germline assignment: CDR1 MNHEY and CDR2 SVGEGT. This sample is part of a study of blood T cell repertoires in COVID-19. Looking at the study overall: T cells, B-cell-depleted T cells, or PBMCs supplied cDNA or gDNA.

The specimen was peripheral blood. This sequence was found in an elderly woman with acute or convalescent COVID-19. The rearrangement joins TRBV6-2 or TRBV6-3 to TRBJ2-5; TRBD1 might be the D (5 bases). The CDR3 region has the DNA TGTGCCAGCAGTTACTGGGAAGGGGACCAAGAGACCCAGTACTTC. Translating it yields CASSYWEGDQETQYF.